Listed below are T cell receptor beta chains from one sample, sequenced in a study of blood T cell repertoires in COVID-19. Some clones are missing from TCRdb's copy, which holds only in-frame ones; the method was immunoSEQ multiplex PCR. Of 130,000 or so clones detected, approximately 80% appear once; the ten largest clones hold around 20%. Source material: peripheral blood. These receptors all stem from a man at least 80 years old with acute or convalescent COVID-19. The CDR3 runs from the conserved cysteine through the conserved F or W. D genes are given only for firm matches. Only some rows state a clone size, as once, few, many or a class for expanded clones.

V gene: TRBV5-1
CDR3 length: 15
clone size: .
D gene: TRBD1
J gene: TRBJ2-7
CDR3 protein: CASSLTGGAPSEQYF
CDR3 DNA: TGCGCCAGCAGCTTGACAGGGGGCGCCCCGAGCGAGCAGTACTTC

V gene: TRBV7-8
CDR3 length: 14
clone size: .
D gene: .
J gene: TRBJ1-1
CDR3 protein: CASTTDRGEPGAFF
CDR3 DNA: TGTGCCAGCACCACGGACAGAGGGGAGCCTGGGGCTTTCTTT

V gene: TRBV5-4
CDR3 length: 12
clone size: .
D gene: TRBD1
J gene: TRBJ2-7
CDR3 protein: CASSPRGDRESF
CDR3 DNA: TGTGCCAGCAGCCCGCGAGGGGACAGGGAGTCCTTC

V gene: TRBV4-1
CDR3 length: 15
clone size: .
D gene: .
J gene: TRBJ2-1
CDR3 protein: CASSQGSQRGNEQFF
CDR3 DNA: TGCGCCAGCAGCCAAGGATCTCAGAGAGGGAATGAGCAGTTCTTC

V gene: TRBV19
CDR3 length: 15
clone size: few
D gene: TRBD2
J gene: TRBJ2-7
CDR3 protein: CASSISRGEGYEQYF
CDR3 DNA: TGTGCCAGTAGTATATCAAGAGGGGAGGGATACGAGCAGTACTTC

V gene: TRBV2
CDR3 length: 14
clone size: .
D gene: .
J gene: TRBJ1-3
CDR3 protein: CASSGRLSGNTIYF
CDR3 DNA: TGTGCCAGCAGTGGCAGGCTTTCTGGAAACACCATATATTTT

V gene: TRBV5-1
CDR3 length: 15
clone size: many
D gene: .
J gene: TRBJ2-2
CDR3 protein: CASSLVSWYTGELFF
CDR3 DNA: TGCGCCAGCAGCTTGGTTAGTTGGTACACCGGGGAGCTGTTTTTT

V gene: TRBV5-1
CDR3 length: 16
clone size: once
D gene: TRBD1
J gene: TRBJ2-2
CDR3 protein: CASAQGDTSNTGELFF
CDR3 DNA: TGCGCCAGCGCTCAGGGGGACACCTCGAACACCGGGGAGCTGTTTTTT

V gene: TRBV6-4
CDR3 length: 12
clone size: few
D gene: .
J gene: TRBJ1-5
CDR3 protein: CARARGNQPQHF
CDR3 DNA: TGTGCTCGGGCCAGGGGCAATCAGCCCCAGCATTTT

V gene: TRBV11-1
CDR3 length: 15
clone size: .
D gene: TRBD1
J gene: TRBJ1-2
CDR3 protein: CASSLGAGGSYGYTF
CDR3 DNA: TGTGCCAGCAGCTTAGGCGCAGGGGGCAGCTATGGCTACACCTTC

V gene: TRBV5-1
CDR3 length: 15
clone size: .
D gene: .
J gene: TRBJ1-3
CDR3 protein: CASSLAPGSGNTIYF
CDR3 DNA: TGCGCCAGCAGCTTGGCCCCGGGCTCTGGAAACACCATATATTTT

V gene: TRBV5-6
CDR3 length: 14
clone size: .
D gene: TRBD2
J gene: TRBJ2-5
CDR3 protein: CASSPGGASETQYF
CDR3 DNA: TGTGCCAGCAGCCCCGGGGGGGCTTCGGAGACCCAGTACTTC

V gene: TRBV18
CDR3 length: 15
clone size: .
D gene: .
J gene: TRBJ2-5
CDR3 protein: CASSPTQRSQETQYF
CDR3 DNA: TGTGCCAGCTCGCCGACACAGCGGTCCCAAGAGACCCAGTACTTC

V gene: TRBV5-5
CDR3 length: 15
clone size: .
D gene: TRBD2
J gene: TRBJ2-5
CDR3 protein: CASSDSGGASETQYF
CDR3 DNA: TGTGCCAGCAGCGATAGCGGGGGGGCCAGCGAGACCCAGTACTTC

V gene: TRBV24-1
CDR3 length: 16
clone size: .
D gene: TRBD2
J gene: TRBJ2-3
CDR3 protein: CATSEPGLALTDTQYF
CDR3 DNA: TGTGCCACCAGTGAGCCGGGACTAGCCCTCACAGATACGCAGTATTTT

V gene: TRBV28
CDR3 length: 13
clone size: .
D gene: .
J gene: TRBJ2-7
CDR3 protein: CASSLRSPGEQYF
CDR3 DNA: TGTGCCAGCAGTTTACGGAGTCCTGGCGAGCAGTACTTC

V gene: TRBV19
CDR3 length: 15
clone size: .
D gene: TRBD1
J gene: TRBJ2-7
CDR3 protein: CASSADRDRLSEQYF
CDR3 DNA: TGTGCCAGTAGTGCAGACCGGGACAGGTTGTCCGAGCAGTACTTC

V gene: TRBV19
CDR3 length: 14
clone size: .
D gene: .
J gene: TRBJ1-6
CDR3 protein: CASSIDGYNSPLHF
CDR3 DNA: TGTGCCAGTAGTATAGACGGCTATAATTCACCCCTCCACTTT

V gene: TRBV6-1
CDR3 length: 16
clone size: .
D gene: .
J gene: TRBJ1-5
CDR3 protein: CASSEPSLLSNQPQHF
CDR3 DNA: TGTGCCAGCAGTGAACCAAGTCTATTAAGCAATCAGCCCCAGCATTTT

V gene: TRBV18
CDR3 length: 13
clone size: .
D gene: .
J gene: TRBJ2-5
CDR3 protein: CASSRQERETQYF
CDR3 DNA: TGTGCCAGCTCCAGACAGGAGCGGGAGACCCAGTACTTC

V gene: TRBV5-1
CDR3 length: 16
clone size: .
D gene: .
J gene: TRBJ2-6
CDR3 protein: CASSLDVLTGANVLTF
CDR3 DNA: TGCGCCAGCAGCTTGGACGTACTGACTGGGGCCAACGTCCTGACTTTC

V gene: TRBV7-2
CDR3 length: 16
clone size: .
D gene: TRBD2
J gene: TRBJ2-7
CDR3 protein: CASSPRGLANPYEQYF
CDR3 DNA: TGTGCCAGCAGCCCAAGGGGACTAGCGAACCCCTACGAGCAGTACTTC

V gene: TRBV11-2
CDR3 length: 18
clone size: .
D gene: TRBD2
J gene: TRBJ2-1
CDR3 protein: CASSLVRLAGGPYNEQFF
CDR3 DNA: TGTGCCAGCAGCTTAGTACGACTAGCGGGGGGGCCCTACAATGAGCAGTTCTTC

V gene: TRBV6-5
CDR3 length: 13
clone size: .
D gene: .
J gene: TRBJ2-2
CDR3 protein: CASSYIQTGELFF
CDR3 DNA: TGTGCCAGCAGTTACATTCAGACCGGGGAGCTGTTTTTT

V gene: TRBV2
CDR3 length: 11
clone size: .
D gene: .
J gene: TRBJ2-1
CDR3 protein: CASAGVWEQFF
CDR3 DNA: TGTGCCAGCGCCGGGGTGTGGGAGCAGTTCTTC

V gene: TRBV7-8
CDR3 length: 15
clone size: .
D gene: .
J gene: TRBJ1-2
CDR3 protein: CASSLEDGANYGYTF
CDR3 DNA: TGTGCCAGCAGCTTAGAGGACGGGGCTAACTATGGCTACACCTTC

V gene: TRBV4-2
CDR3 length: 16
clone size: .
D gene: TRBD1
J gene: TRBJ1-4
CDR3 protein: CASSQDWTGGNKKLFF
CDR3 DNA: TGTGCCAGCAGCCAGGATTGGACAGGGGGGAATAAAAAACTGTTTTTT

V gene: TRBV6-5
CDR3 length: 13
clone size: .
D gene: .
J gene: TRBJ2-7
CDR3 protein: CASSRQATYEQYF
CDR3 DNA: TGTGCCAGCAGTAGACAGGCGACCTACGAGCAGTACTTC

V gene: TRBV7-7
CDR3 length: 15
clone size: .
D gene: .
J gene: TRBJ2-2
CDR3 protein: CASSPRGPDTGELFF
CDR3 DNA: TGTGCTAGCAGCCCTCGGGGTCCGGACACCGGGGAGCTGTTTTTT

V gene: TRBV14
CDR3 length: 12
clone size: few
D gene: .
J gene: TRBJ2-3
CDR3 protein: CASSQGFSTQYF
CDR3 DNA: TGTGCCAGCAGCCAAGGTTTCAGTACGCAGTATTTT

V gene: TRBV6-5
CDR3 length: 13
clone size: .
D gene: .
J gene: TRBJ2-3
CDR3 protein: CASSQTGTDTQYF
CDR3 DNA: TGTGCCAGCAGCCAGACAGGCACAGATACGCAGTATTTT

V gene: TRBV6-5
CDR3 length: 15
clone size: once
D gene: .
J gene: TRBJ1-5
CDR3 protein: CASSREPYSNQPQHF
CDR3 DNA: TGTGCCAGCAGCCGGGAACCTTATAGCAATCAGCCCCAGCATTTT

V gene: TRBV7-3
CDR3 length: 14
clone size: .
D gene: .
J gene: TRBJ2-2
CDR3 protein: CASSPDRYTGELFF
CDR3 DNA: TGTGCCAGCAGCCCGGACAGATACACCGGGGAGCTGTTTTTT

V gene: TRBV27
CDR3 length: 15
clone size: .
D gene: TRBD2
J gene: TRBJ2-7
CDR3 protein: CASSFLGGRSYEQYF
CDR3 DNA: TGTGCCAGCAGTTTCCTGGGGGGGAGGTCCTACGAGCAGTACTTC

V gene: TRBV6-6
CDR3 length: 11
clone size: .
D gene: .
J gene: TRBJ1-2
CDR3 protein: CATSQGYGYTF
CDR3 DNA: TGTGCCACCTCGCAGGGCTATGGCTACACCTTC

V gene: TRBV19
CDR3 length: 16
clone size: .
D gene: TRBD1
J gene: TRBJ1-6
CDR3 protein: CASTVNWDRGNSPLHF
CDR3 DNA: TGTGCCAGTACGGTTAATTGGGACAGGGGCAATTCACCCCTCCACTTT

V gene: TRBV27
CDR3 length: 12
clone size: once
D gene: TRBD1
J gene: TRBJ2-7
CDR3 protein: CASRNRGNEQYF
CDR3 DNA: TGTGCCAGCAGGAACAGGGGCAACGAGCAGTACTTC

V gene: TRBV5-6
CDR3 length: 15
clone size: few
D gene: .
J gene: TRBJ1-6
CDR3 protein: CASSGRTSIYSPLHF
CDR3 DNA: TGTGCCAGCAGCGGGCGGACAAGTATTTATTCACCCCTCCACTTT

V gene: TRBV2
CDR3 length: 16
clone size: .
D gene: .
J gene: TRBJ2-2
CDR3 protein: CASSDQRVANTGELFF
CDR3 DNA: TGTGCCAGCAGTGATCAGCGGGTGGCGAACACCGGGGAGCTGTTTTTT

V gene: TRBV18
CDR3 length: 12
clone size: .
D gene: .
J gene: TRBJ2-3
CDR3 protein: CASSHGQDTQYF
CDR3 DNA: TGTGCCAGCTCACACGGACAGGATACGCAGTATTTT

V gene: TRBV3-1/TRBV3-2
CDR3 length: 15
clone size: .
D gene: .
J gene: TRBJ2-1
CDR3 protein: CASSQEYSSYNEQFF
CDR3 DNA: TGTGCCAGCAGCCAAGAGTACAGCTCCTACAATGAGCAGTTCTTC

V gene: TRBV2
CDR3 length: 16
clone size: .
D gene: TRBD1
J gene: TRBJ2-2
CDR3 protein: CASSVGATGGPGELFF
CDR3 DNA: TGTGCCAGCAGTGTAGGGGCGACAGGGGGTCCCGGGGAGCTGTTTTTT

V gene: TRBV6-6
CDR3 length: 14
clone size: .
D gene: TRBD1
J gene: TRBJ2-7
CDR3 protein: CASSVGDSLHEQYF
CDR3 DNA: TGTGCCAGCAGCGTAGGGGACAGCCTGCACGAGCAGTACTTC

V gene: TRBV12-3/TRBV12-4
CDR3 length: 13
clone size: .
D gene: .
J gene: TRBJ1-2
CDR3 protein: CASSLTNEAGYTF
CDR3 DNA: TGTGCCAGCAGTTTAACCAATGAGGCGGGCTACACCTTC

V gene: TRBV24-1
CDR3 length: 14
clone size: .
D gene: TRBD1
J gene: TRBJ1-2
CDR3 protein: CATRGQGDSYGYTF
CDR3 DNA: TGTGCCACCAGGGGACAGGGAGACTCCTATGGCTACACCTTC

V gene: TRBV11-2
CDR3 length: 15
clone size: .
D gene: .
J gene: TRBJ1-6
CDR3 protein: CASSLELAGGKSLHF
CDR3 DNA: TGTGCCAGCAGCTTAGAGTTGGCGGGGGGCAAATCCCTCCACTTT

V gene: TRBV21-1
CDR3 length: 16
clone size: .
D gene: .
J gene: TRBJ2-3
CDR3 protein: CASSIHPGVGTDTQYF
CDR3 DNA: TGTGCCAGCAGCATTCACCCGGGGGTAGGCACAGATACGCAGTATTTT

V gene: TRBV6-6
CDR3 length: 13
clone size: few
D gene: .
J gene: TRBJ1-6
CDR3 protein: CASHGGYNSPLHF
CDR3 DNA: TGTGCCAGTCACGGGGGGTATAATTCACCCCTCCACTTT

V gene: TRBV5-1
CDR3 length: 15
clone size: .
D gene: TRBD2
J gene: TRBJ2-1
CDR3 protein: CASSLYTGGYNEQFF
CDR3 DNA: TGCGCCAGCAGCTTGTATACGGGGGGCTACAATGAGCAGTTCTTC

V gene: TRBV11-3
CDR3 length: 14
clone size: .
D gene: TRBD1
J gene: TRBJ2-2
CDR3 protein: CASSQGQGRGELFF
CDR3 DNA: TGTGCCAGCAGCCAGGGACAGGGGCGAGGGGAGCTGTTTTTT

V gene: TRBV5-4
CDR3 length: 13
clone size: once
D gene: TRBD2
J gene: TRBJ2-1
CDR3 protein: CASSYSGGNEQFF
CDR3 DNA: TGTGCCAGCAGCTATAGCGGGGGAAATGAGCAGTTCTTC

V gene: TRBV24-1
CDR3 length: 14
clone size: .
D gene: .
J gene: TRBJ1-2
CDR3 protein: CATSDPTVNYGYTF
CDR3 DNA: TGTGCCACCAGTGATCCGACAGTGAACTATGGCTACACCTTC

V gene: TRBV3-1/TRBV3-2
CDR3 length: 15
clone size: once
D gene: TRBD1
J gene: TRBJ1-5
CDR3 protein: CASSRGQGAGQPQHF
CDR3 DNA: TGTGCCAGCAGCCGGGGACAGGGGGCTGGACAGCCCCAGCATTTT